This record looks at one TCR beta chain sequence and its context. Antigen specificity is unknown. This sample was taken from a study of blood T cells in healthy people across ages. Sample-barcoded 5' priming and a J-beta primer mix drove a second PCR of 7 to 11 cycles. A 12-random-nucleotide template-switch adaptor tagged each cDNA molecule. TCRdb analysed the 5' RACE reads with MiXCR anew, one entry per CDR3 protein. The sample includes roughly 2 million distinct CDR3 sequences, 40% to 55% of them seen just once. Germline V gene lookup returns CDR1 SGDLS and CDR2 YYNGEE. CDR3 size: 14 residues. With 0 bases removed from V and 5 bases from J, the gap between germline ends came to 9 bases. Overall study results and limits: Older individuals had lower TCR beta diversity per million T cells (the decline was roughly linear).

V gene TRBV9 combines with J gene TRBJ2-1, with D unresolved. The TCR originated in a woman in her thirties or forties in good health. Sequences were obtained from blood. DNA of the CDR3: TGTGCCAGCAGCGTAGAGTCCATTAACAATGAGCAGTTCTTC. Translation: CASSVESINNEQFF.